This T cell receptor beta chain derives from a study of regulatory T cells in long-lasting Graves disease. Trimming shortened V by 0 bases and J by 7 bases, and 25 bases separated the two germline ends. The length of the CDR3 is 19 residues. Germline CDR1 is SGHRS and CDR2 is YFSETQ. Time point defined: newly diagnosed GD, antithyroid drugs for less than 3 months. From RNA extracted from PBMCs, the TCR library was made. This clonotype was picked up a small number of times. The TCR beta library used iRepertoire HTBI primers with Arm-PCR amplification of CDR3. TCRdb passed the multiplex PCR reads through MiXCR, listing each CDR3 protein once. Here the sample spans 350,000 to 550,000 distinct CDR3 sequences, roughly 15% being singletons. This same sample was also part of a study on T cells in Graves' hyperthyroidism and ophthalmopathy. That paper adds: Among clonotypes expanded in thyroid above 0.001, most were also found in blood. The model's output predicted ophthalmopathy at a median of about 6.5 months prior to onset.

The TCR originated in a woman between 50 and 59 years old with Graves disease. The specimen comprised peripheral blood mononuclear cells (PBMCs), sampled at new diagnosis, from a patient treated with antithyroid drugs. This chain connects TRBV5-1 to TRBJ2-2, with a weak D call TRBD2 (7 bases). Here the CDR3 reads CASSLDGQRAGVRHGELFF. The CDR3 DNA is TGCGCCAGCAGCTTGGACGGACAGCGCGCGGGGGTCCGACACGGGGAGCTGTTTTTT. The whole variable domain, remainder taken from reference TRBV5-1 and TRBJ2-2, is KAGVTQTPRYLIKTRGQQVTLSCSPISGHRSVSWYQQTPGQGLQFLFEYFSETQRNKGNFPGRFSGRQFSNSRSEMNVSTLELGDSALYLCASSLDGQRAGVRHGELFFGEGSRLTVL.